These T cell receptor beta chains were read from a single sample in a study of post-analysis software for immune sequencing data. From the PCR reads, TCRdb called clonotypes with MiXCR, one entry per CDR3 protein. The table shows fewer than 600,000 distinct CDR3 sequences, with around 40% occurring only once. The material sequenced was blood. These receptor sequences come from a girl between 5 and 17 years old with multiple sclerosis. Each CDR3 is given with its conserved first and last residue. D genes are given only for firm matches. Only part of the rows carry a size: once, few, many, or a class if the clone is expanded.

TRBJ2-1 . . TRBV5-5 CASSPRGGRSYNEQFF TGTGCCAGCAGCCCCAGGGGCGGTCGCTCCTACAATGAGCAGTTCTTC
TRBJ2-3 . few TRBV5-1 CASYGGSSPTDTQYF TGCGCCAGCTATGGAGGGAGCTCCCCCACAGATACGCAGTATTTT
TRBJ2-1 TRBD2 . TRBV2 CASSEYGLAGGGYSEQFF TGTGCCAGCAGTGAATATGGACTAGCGGGAGGCGGGTACAGTGAGCAGTTCTTC
TRBJ2-5 . . TRBV18 CASSPLIGPQETQYF TGTGCCAGCTCACCCCTTATTGGGCCCCAAGAGACCCAGTACTTC
TRBJ2-3 . once TRBV20-1 CSAPTLDTQYF TGCAGTGCCCCGACATTAGATACGCAGTATTTT
TRBJ1-1 TRBD1 few TRBV14 CASSQGRGRSGTEAFF TGTGCCAGCAGCCAAGGGAGGGGGCGAAGTGGCACTGAAGCTTTCTTT
TRBJ2-3 . few TRBV12-3/TRBV12-4 CASTQKDTQYF TGTGCCAGCACTCAGAAAGATACGCAGTATTTT
TRBJ2-5 TRBD1 . TRBV29-1 CSVERGQAETQYF TGCAGCGTTGAAAGGGGACAGGCAGAGACCCAGTACTTC
TRBJ2-7 . . TRBV12-3/TRBV12-4 CASSLGIPYEQYF TGTGCCAGCAGTTTGGGGATTCCCTACGAGCAGTACTTC
TRBJ2-3 . few TRBV25-1 CASTYRFRTGTDTQYF TGTGCCAGCACCTACCGTTTCAGGACTGGGACAGATACGCAGTATTTT
TRBJ2-5 . . TRBV3-1 CASSQVTGPQETQYF TGTGCCAGCAGCCAAGTAACTGGACCCCAAGAGACCCAGTACTTC
TRBJ2-1 . . TRBV6-1 CASSKGSVSYNEQFF TGTGCCAGCAGTAAGGGGTCAGTCTCCTACAATGAGCAGTTCTTC
TRBJ1-1 TRBD1 . TRBV24-1 CATRGQGAENTEAFF TGTGCCACCAGAGGACAGGGGGCAGAGAACACTGAAGCTTTCTTT
TRBJ2-7 TRBD1 . TRBV27 CASSFTSTGIYEQYF TGTGCCAGCAGTTTTACCTCGACAGGGATCTACGAGCAGTACTTC
TRBJ2-3 . . TRBV29-1 CSVGTTGPDTQYF TGCAGCGTTGGTACTACTGGCCCAGATACGCAGTATTTT
TRBJ2-3 . . TRBV7-9 CASSLVLTDTQYF TGTGCCAGCAGCTTAGTTTTGACAGATACGCAGTATTTT
TRBJ2-6 . . TRBV20-1 CSAPRSDRRGGSGASVLTF TGCAGTGCCCCCCGATCGGACAGAAGAGGCGGCTCTGGGGCCAGCGTCCTGACTTTC
TRBJ2-7 . . TRBV7-6 CASSLEAREHAYEQYF TGTGCCAGCAGCTTAGAGGCTCGGGAGCATGCCTACGAGCAGTACTTC
TRBJ1-5 . few TRBV28 CATYSSNQPQHF TGTGCCACCTACAGTAGCAATCAGCCCCAGCATTTT
TRBJ2-7 TRBD1 . TRBV20-1 CSAHTGTGGHEQYF TGCAGTGCGCACACCGGGACAGGGGGCCACGAGCAGTACTTC
TRBJ2-1 . . TRBV27 CASSPQGYEQFF TGTGCCAGCAGTCCCCAGGGGTATGAGCAGTTCTTC
TRBJ2-3 TRBD1 once TRBV5-1 CASSRTGEPTQYF TGCGCCAGCAGCAGAACAGGGGAACCTACGCAGTATTTT
TRBJ1-1 . once TRBV5-1 CASSWASNTEAFF TGCGCCAGCAGCTGGGCCAGTAACACTGAAGCTTTCTTT
TRBJ2-3 . . TRBV10-3 CAISERENTDTQYF TGTGCCATCAGTGAGCGGGAAAACACAGATACGCAGTATTTT
TRBJ2-7 . few TRBV29-1 CSVEVGNEQYF TGCAGCGTTGAAGTGGGAAACGAGCAGTACTTC
TRBJ2-5 TRBD1 . TRBV24-1 CATSDSTGNQETQYF TGTGCCACCAGTGATTCGACAGGGAACCAAGAGACCCAGTACTTC
TRBJ2-1 TRBD2 once TRBV5-1 CASSPPSGPRNEQFF TGCGCCAGCAGCCCACCTAGCGGGCCCAGGAATGAGCAGTTCTTC
TRBJ2-7 TRBD1 . TRBV6-5 CASSSATGDGYEQYF TGTGCCAGCAGTTCCGCGACAGGGGATGGCTACGAGCAGTACTTC
TRBJ2-5 . . TRBV4-1 CASSQDQVRGETQYF TGCGCCAGCAGCCAAGATCAAGTGCGTGGAGAGACCCAGTACTTC
TRBJ2-3 TRBD2 . TRBV20-1 CSARDWGLAGVRDTQYF TGCAGTGCTAGAGATTGGGGACTAGCGGGAGTAAGAGATACGCAGTATTTT
TRBJ2-7 . . TRBV5-1 CASSLDVGYERYF TGCGCCAGCAGCTTGGACGTGGGCTACGAGCGGTACTTC
TRBJ2-3 . . TRBV7-2 CASSLVGGQMNSYTQYF TGTGCCAGCAGCTTAGTGGGGGGACAAATGAATTCGTACACGCAGTATTTT
TRBJ2-1 TRBD2 . TRBV6-6 CASSYLGLAGAEQFF TGTGCCAGCAGTTACTTGGGACTAGCGGGAGCTGAGCAGTTCTTC
TRBJ2-7 TRBD2 few TRBV9 CASSVASGIQYEQYF TGTGCCAGCAGCGTAGCTAGCGGGATTCAATACGAGCAGTACTTC
TRBJ1-1 . . TRBV6-4 CASSRDINTEAFF TGTGCCAGCAGTAGGGACATTAACACTGAAGCTTTCTTT
TRBJ2-3 . few TRBV9 CASWGEEANTQYF TGTGCCAGTTGGGGTGAGGAGGCGAATACGCAGTATTTT
TRBJ1-5 . . TRBV24-1 CATSDGSNQPQHF TGTGCCACCAGTGATGGAAGCAATCAGCCCCAGCATTTT
TRBJ2-1 . . TRBV27 CASSRLGGAQFF TGTGCCAGCAGTCGACTAGGGGGGGCGCAGTTCTTC
TRBJ2-4 . . TRBV14 CASSHANIQYF TGTGCCAGCAGCCACGCAAACATTCAGTACTTC
TRBJ2-3 . . TRBV20-1 CSSPLAVRTDTQYF TGCAGTTCCCCCTTAGCGGTTCGCACAGATACGCAGTATTTT
TRBJ2-3 . few TRBV5-1 CASSAGISTDTQYF TGCGCCAGCAGTGCGGGGATTTCCACAGATACGCAGTATTTT
TRBJ2-7 . . TRBV28 CASRAGQPISSYEQYF TGTGCCAGCAGGGCTGGACAGCCTATCTCCTCCTACGAGCAGTACTTC
TRBJ2-1 . . TRBV28 CASSATSEYNEQFF TGTGCCAGCAGTGCGACTAGTGAATACAATGAGCAGTTCTTC
TRBJ2-7 TRBD1 . TRBV12-3/TRBV12-4 CASNKDRDEQYF TGTGCCAGCAATAAAGACAGGGACGAGCAGTACTTC
TRBJ2-7 TRBD1 . TRBV9 CASSLSPGTETKQYF TGTGCCAGCAGCCTTAGTCCCGGGACAGAGACGAAGCAGTACTTC
TRBJ2-1 TRBD1 once TRBV14 CASSQELTGGYNEQFF TGTGCCAGCAGCCAAGAATTGACAGGGGGCTACAATGAGCAGTTCTTC
TRBJ2-5 . few TRBV12-3/TRBV12-4 CASNGQLETQYF TGTGCCAGCAACGGACAGCTGGAGACCCAGTACTTC
TRBJ2-1 . . TRBV15 CATSSGDGAENEQFF TGTGCCACCAGCAGTGGCGACGGGGCGGAGAATGAGCAGTTCTTC